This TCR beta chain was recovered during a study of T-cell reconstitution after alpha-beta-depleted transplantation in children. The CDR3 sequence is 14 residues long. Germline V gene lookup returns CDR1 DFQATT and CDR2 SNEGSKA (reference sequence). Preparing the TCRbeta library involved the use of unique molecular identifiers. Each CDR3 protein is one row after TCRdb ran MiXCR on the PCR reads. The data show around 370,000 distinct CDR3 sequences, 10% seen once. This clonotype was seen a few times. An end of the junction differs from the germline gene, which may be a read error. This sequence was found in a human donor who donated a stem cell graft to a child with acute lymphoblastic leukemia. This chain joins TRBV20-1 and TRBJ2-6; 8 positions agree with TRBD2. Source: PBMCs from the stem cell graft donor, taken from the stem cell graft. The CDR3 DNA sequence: TGTGGAGCGGGAGAGAGCTCTGGGGCCAACGTCCTGACTTTC. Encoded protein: CGAGESSGANVLTF.